Listed below are T cell receptor beta chains from one sample, sequenced in a study of monozygotic twins with cystic fibrosis. Some clones are missing from TCRdb's copy, which holds only in-frame ones; the method was immunoSEQ multiplex PCR. The table records 15,000 or so clones, approximately 81% of them present only once. Source material: blood. These receptors were obtained from a boy aged 5 to 17 with cystic fibrosis. CDR3s include the opening cysteine and the closing phenylalanine or tryptophan. The D gene is left open where the match is weak. Rows may omit the clone size; those that give it use once, few, many or a size class.

j_call: TRBJ2-1
clone_size: once
d_call: TRBD2
v_call: TRBV5-1
cdr3_nt: TGCGCCAGCAGGGCAGCGGGGGGGCCAGTCAATGAGCAGTTCTTC
cdr3_aa: CASRAAGGPVNEQFF

j_call: TRBJ1-1
clone_size: few
d_call: .
v_call: TRBV2
cdr3_nt: TGTGCCAGCAGTGATGGCAGGGGCACTGAAGCTTTCTTT
cdr3_aa: CASSDGRGTEAFF

j_call: TRBJ2-3
clone_size: .
d_call: TRBD2
v_call: TRBV30
cdr3_nt: TGTGCCTGGACTAGCGGGAGCACAGATACGCAGTATTTT
cdr3_aa: CAWTSGSTDTQYF

j_call: TRBJ1-1
clone_size: .
d_call: .
v_call: TRBV28
cdr3_nt: TGTGCCAGCCTCGGGGGGAACACTGAAGCTTTCTTT
cdr3_aa: CASLGGNTEAFF

j_call: TRBJ1-2
clone_size: .
d_call: .
v_call: TRBV27
cdr3_nt: TGTGCCAGCAGTTTAACGGGGGGGACTAAAAATGGCTACACCTTC
cdr3_aa: CASSLTGGTKNGYTF

j_call: TRBJ2-7
clone_size: .
d_call: .
v_call: TRBV5-4
cdr3_nt: TGTGCCAGCAGCTTGCAGGGGATGAGTGGCTACGAGCAGTACTTC
cdr3_aa: CASSLQGMSGYEQYF

j_call: TRBJ2-5
clone_size: .
d_call: .
v_call: TRBV9
cdr3_nt: TGTGCCAGCAGCGTAGGGACGGGGGAGACCCAGTACTTC
cdr3_aa: CASSVGTGETQYF

j_call: TRBJ1-2
clone_size: .
d_call: TRBD1
v_call: TRBV6-6
cdr3_nt: TGTGCCAGCAGTCTCCCGGGGACAGGGAACTATGGCTACACCTTC
cdr3_aa: CASSLPGTGNYGYTF

j_call: TRBJ2-1
clone_size: once
d_call: .
v_call: TRBV27
cdr3_nt: TGTGCCAGCAGTTTAATATGGGGCTCCTACAATGAGCAGTTCTTC
cdr3_aa: CASSLIWGSYNEQFF

j_call: TRBJ1-1
clone_size: .
d_call: .
v_call: TRBV30
cdr3_nt: TGTGCCTGGAGTGCACAGAGGGGGACTGAAGCTTTCTTT
cdr3_aa: CAWSAQRGTEAFF

j_call: TRBJ1-2
clone_size: .
d_call: .
v_call: TRBV7-9
cdr3_nt: TGTGCCAGCAGCTTAGCCGTGACGACCTATGGCTACACCTTC
cdr3_aa: CASSLAVTTYGYTF

j_call: TRBJ1-4
clone_size: .
d_call: .
v_call: TRBV4-1
cdr3_nt: TGCGCCAGCAGCCAAGAGGGTAATGAAAAACTGTTTTTT
cdr3_aa: CASSQEGNEKLFF

j_call: TRBJ1-1
clone_size: .
d_call: TRBD1
v_call: TRBV18
cdr3_nt: TGTGCCAGCTCACCACCAGGGGGCAGGAGGGACACTGAAGCTTTCTTT
cdr3_aa: CASSPPGGRRDTEAFF

j_call: TRBJ2-1
clone_size: once
d_call: TRBD2
v_call: TRBV15
cdr3_nt: TGTGCCACCAATCACCGGGACTACGCCTACAATGAGCAGTTCTTC
cdr3_aa: CATNHRDYAYNEQFF

j_call: TRBJ1-1
clone_size: .
d_call: .
v_call: TRBV4-1
cdr3_nt: TGCGCCAGCAGCGGCCCGCTTAAGAACACTGAAGCTTTCTTT
cdr3_aa: CASSGPLKNTEAFF

j_call: TRBJ2-1
clone_size: .
d_call: TRBD1
v_call: TRBV7-3
cdr3_nt: TGTGCCAGCAGCCTGGACAGGGGTTCCTACAATGAGCAGTTCTTC
cdr3_aa: CASSLDRGSYNEQFF

j_call: TRBJ2-1
clone_size: .
d_call: TRBD2
v_call: TRBV11-2
cdr3_nt: TGTGCCAGCAGCCCCCGGGGGGGAGCGGGGATCTACAATGAGCAGTTCTTC
cdr3_aa: CASSPRGGAGIYNEQFF

j_call: TRBJ2-3
clone_size: .
d_call: TRBD2
v_call: TRBV5-5
cdr3_nt: TGTGCCAGCAGCTTGGCGGGGGGGCGCACAGATACGCAGTATTTT
cdr3_aa: CASSLAGGRTDTQYF

j_call: TRBJ1-6
clone_size: .
d_call: .
v_call: TRBV6-6
cdr3_nt: TGTGCCAGCAGTTACGTGTCATTCTATAATTCACCCCTCCACTTT
cdr3_aa: CASSYVSFYNSPLHF

j_call: TRBJ2-1
clone_size: .
d_call: TRBD2
v_call: TRBV9
cdr3_nt: TGTGCCAGCAGCGCTAGCGGGTACTACAATGAGCAGTTCTTC
cdr3_aa: CASSASGYYNEQFF

j_call: TRBJ2-3
clone_size: .
d_call: TRBD2
v_call: TRBV7-2
cdr3_nt: TGTGCCAGCAGCATGACTAGCGGGGGTGTAGATACGCAGTATTTT
cdr3_aa: CASSMTSGGVDTQYF

j_call: TRBJ2-7
clone_size: .
d_call: .
v_call: TRBV21-1
cdr3_nt: TGTGCCAGCACCTATCTTAGCGGGAGAGAGAGGTACGAGCAGTACTTC
cdr3_aa: CASTYLSGRERYEQYF